These 21 T cell receptor beta chains were sequenced from one sample in a study of blood T cell repertoires in COVID-19. Sequenced by immunoSEQ multiplex PCR; TCRdb stores in-frame clones only, minus some. The data contain around 400,000 clones, more than 70% of them singletons. Sequencing input: peripheral blood. These receptors were collected from a man aged 35-49 years with acute or convalescent COVID-19.

V usage is TRBV28 and J usage is TRBJ1-1, with a possible D match to TRBD1 (5 bases). The germline CDR1 and CDR2 sequences are MDHEN and SYDVKM. The CDR3 has 15 residues. V gave up 1 base and J gave up 4 bases, with 13 bases separating them. CDR3 in amino acids: CASSLLPGLGTEAFF. In nucleotides, the CDR3 is TGTGCCAGCAGTTTATTGCCAGGGTTGGGCACTGAAGCTTTCTTT.

The chain uses TRBV27 and TRBJ1-5; D gene unclear. The CDR3 length is 13 residues. Germline V gives CDR1 MNHEY, CDR2 SMNVEV (reference sequence). V lost 0 bases to trimming and J lost 11 bases, with 11 bases between them. CDR3 DNA sequence: TGTGCCAGCAGTTTATCTCGAGGAGCTACCCAGCATTTT. Translation gives CASSLSRGATQHF.

This chain links TRBV5-6 with TRBJ1-1; 9 nucleotides agree with TRBD1. The V gene's germline CDR1 is SGHDT and CDR2 YYEEEE. The CDR3 length is 13 residues. V lost 5 bases to trimming and J lost 6 bases; unmatched junction nucleotides: 5. CDR3 sequence: CASRRQGGAEAFF. CDR3 nucleotide sequence: TGTGCCAGCAGGCGACAGGGGGGAGCTGAAGCTTTCTTT.

The chain combines TRBV5-5 with TRBJ1-1; D gene ambiguous. Looked up from germline, CDR1 is SGHKS and CDR2 is YYEKEE (reference sequence). Trimming took off 4 bases at V and 1 base at J, with 14 bases between the two ends. This CDR3 is built from 15 residues. This CDR3 is CASSPHRSPNTEAFF. The CDR3 DNA is TGTGCCAGCAGCCCCCACCGGTCCCCGAACACTGAAGCTTTCTTT.

V and J are TRBV3-1 (or the pseudogene TRBV3-2) and TRBJ1-1; possibly TRBD1 for D (6 bases). Trimming shortened V by 0 bases and J by 3 bases, and 17 bases separated the two germline ends. This CDR3 region has 17 residues. Germline CDR1 and CDR2: LGHDT and YNNKEL (reference sequence). In DNA form, the CDR3 reads TGTGCCAGCAGCCAAGATTCGGTGAGGGGGGGTGACACTGAAGCTTTCTTT. This gives the protein CASSQDSVRGGDTEAFF.

The chain employs TRBV28 and TRBJ2-7, with a tentative D call TRBD2 (6 bases). The germline gives CDR1 MDHEN, CDR2 SYDVKM. This CDR3 is built from 16 residues. Trimming stripped 6 bases from V and 2 bases from J, with 20 bases between. The CDR3 coding sequence is TGTGCCAGCAGAAAAGACGGGACTGAAAAACCCTACGAGCAGTACTTC. This gives the protein CASRKDGTEKPYEQYF.

The chain employs TRBV5-4 and TRBJ1-6; D remains ambiguous. Deletions cut 0 bases from V and 6 bases from J, with 13 bases between. CDR3 length equals 16 residues. Germline lookup yields CDR1 SGHNT and CDR2 YYREEE (reference sequence). The CDR3 DNA is TGTGCCAGCAGCTTGGACGCGGGAATTTCTAATTCACCCCTCCACTTT. Translation: CASSLDAGISNSPLHF.

This chain joins TRBV5-4 and TRBJ2-7; D is perhaps TRBD2 (6 bases). Germline CDR1 and CDR2: SGHNT and YYREEE (reference sequence). The CDR3 runs 14 residues. V gave up 2 bases and J gave up 4 bases, with 13 bases separating them. The CDR3 region has the DNA TGTGCCAGCAGCTTCGGGGGTCCGCGGTACGAGCAGTACTTC. This encodes CASSFGGPRYEQYF.

This rearrangement joins TRBV5-6 to TRBJ1-5, with D hard to call. Germline V gene lookup returns CDR1 SGHDT and CDR2 YYEEEE. This CDR3 is built from 15 residues. The V end lost 4 bases, the J end lost 2 bases, and 13 bases lay between the germline ends. CDR3 region: CASSRWRLGNQPQHF. As DNA, the CDR3 is TGTGCCAGCAGCCGTTGGAGATTAGGCAATCAGCCCCAGCATTTT. Based on the CDR3 plus reference TRBV5-6 and TRBJ1-5, the full variable domain is DAGVTQSPTHLIKTRGQQVTLRCSPKSGHDTVSWYQQALGQGPQFIFQYYEEEERQRGNFPDRFSGHQFPNYSSELNVNALLLGDSALYLCASSRWRLGNQPQHFGDGTRLSIL.

The gene calls are TRBV7-9 and TRBJ1-1, with D unresolved. V was cut by 5 bases and J by 3 bases, with 16 bases left in between. The germline V gene has CDR1 SEHNR and CDR2 FQNEAQ (reference sequence). The CDR3 loop spans 15 amino acids. The CDR3 sequence is CASSTTGVGDTEAFF. Here the CDR3 DNA reads TGTGCCAGCAGCACAACGGGAGTTGGGGACACTGAAGCTTTCTTT.

This sequence joins TRBV7-9 and TRBJ1-2; TRBD1 agrees at 7 bases. This CDR3 has 12 residues. The germline V gene encodes CDR1 SEHNR and CDR2 FQNEAQ (reference sequence). V dropped 3 bases and J dropped 5; count of bases not matched to a gene: 0. The DNA for the CDR3 is TGTGCCAGCAGCTTGGGACAGTATGGCTACACCTTC. Translation gives CASSLGQYGYTF.

This sequence joins TRBV6-4 and TRBJ2-3; a weak D match, TRBD1 (6 bases). The CDR3 has 15 residues. Germline V gene sequence: CDR1 MRHNA, CDR2 SNTAGT. Trimming stripped 2 bases from V and 3 bases from J, with 12 bases between. The CDR3 is CASSDEGGGTDTQYF. In DNA form, the CDR3 reads TGTGCCAGCAGTGACGAAGGGGGTGGAACAGATACGCAGTATTTT.

The chain combines TRBV9 with TRBJ2-7, with 7 bases that match TRBD2. Trimming at V came to 4 bases and at J to 2 bases, leaving 9 bases not matched to a gene. The CDR3 runs 15 residues. Germline V gene data show CDR1 as SGDLS and CDR2 as YYNGEE. The CDR3 coding sequence is TGTGCCAGCAGCCCCAGACTAGCCCCTACCTACGAGCAGTACTTC. This gives the protein CASSPRLAPTYEQYF.

The chain carries TRBV11-2 and TRBJ2-1; weak D call: TRBD1 (5 bases). Germline V CDR1 and CDR2: SGHAT, FQNNGV. V lost 0 bases and J 2 bases, leaving 8 bases between the germline ends. This CDR3 contains 15 residues. CDR3 protein: CASSLDGAPYNEQFF. The CDR3, as DNA: TGTGCCAGCAGCTTAGATGGGGCGCCCTACAATGAGCAGTTCTTC.

The V gene is TRBV19, the J gene TRBJ1-4, with D possibly TRBD1 on 6 matching bases. Looked up from germline, CDR1 is LNHDA and CDR2 is SQIVND (reference sequence). CDR3 size: 16 residues. Trimming left V 3 bases short and J 0 bases short, with 11 bases between. CDR3 sequence (DNA): TGTGCCAGTAGTATGCGCAGGGGAACAACTAATGAAAAACTGTTTTTT. Its translation: CASSMRRGTTNEKLFF.

The rearrangement links TRBV19 to TRBJ2-5; 9 nucleotides align to TRBD1. V shed 5 bases and J 4 bases; nucleotides not matched to a gene: 5. Germline assignment: CDR1 LNHDA and CDR2 SQIVND (reference sequence). The CDR3 totals 14 residues. The CDR3 DNA is TGTGCCAGTAGTTTCCGGACAGGGGCAGAGACCCAGTACTTC. Its protein is CASSFRTGAETQYF.

CDR3 amino acids: CASSMTDQPQHF. As DNA, the CDR3 is TGTGCCAGCAGTATGACAGACCAGCCCCAGCATTTT. V is TRBV12-3 or TRBV12-4 and J is TRBJ1-5; a weak D match, TRBD1 (5 bases). V dropped 5 bases and J dropped 7 bases, with 9 bases sitting between them. The CDR3 sequence is 12 residues long.

The chain joins TRBV29-1 to TRBJ1-1, with 11 positions matching TRBD1. Germline values: CDR1 SQVTM, CDR2 ANQGSEA. With 1 base clipped from V and 1 base from J, the junction kept 5 bases outside the gene matches. The CDR3 totals 16 residues. The DNA for the CDR3 is TGCAGCGTTGAAGGGACAGGGGGCGAGTGGAACACTGAAGCTTTCTTT. Protein sequence: CSVEGTGGEWNTEAFF.

A few counts support this clone. The gene calls are TRBV7-6 and TRBJ2-1; D perhaps matches TRBD2 (6 bases). Germline V gene data show CDR1 as SGHVS and CDR2 as FNYEAQ. V was pared by 3 bases and J by 4 bases, with 16 bases between. The CDR3 extends over 16 amino acids. The CDR3 reads CASSLASGDSYNEQFF. Here the CDR3 DNA reads TGTGCCAGCAGCTTGGCGTCGGGAGATTCTTACAATGAGCAGTTCTTC.

This chain links TRBV30 with TRBJ2-1; D may be TRBD2 (6 bases). The CDR3 covers 17 residues. Trimming pared 0 bases from V and 4 bases from J, leaving 19 bases between. Per germline, CDR1 GTSNPN and CDR2 SVGIG (reference sequence). The chain's CDR3 is CAWSVPREATPYNEQFF. CDR3 nucleotide sequence: TGTGCCTGGAGTGTACCGCGGGAAGCGACGCCTTACAATGAGCAGTTCTTC.

CDR3 DNA sequence: TGTGCCAGTAGTACCGGGACAGGTAGCAATCAGCCCCAGCATTTT. Amino acid sequence: CASSTGTGSNQPQHF. V gene TRBV19 combines with J gene TRBJ1-5; 8 nucleotides agree with TRBD1. Germline trimming cut 4 bases from V and 0 bases from J; bases unmatched to any gene: 2. CDR1 LNHDA and CDR2 SQIVND come from the germline V gene (reference sequence). This CDR3 is 15 amino acids long.